This T cell receptor (beta chain) originates from a study of blood T cell repertoires in COVID-19. Study information: Researchers got acute and convalescent COVID-19 samples from the United States, Italy and Spain. Sources were T cells, B-cell-depleted T cells, or PBMCs; the material itself was cDNA or gDNA.

The V and J ends lost 6 bases and 5 bases respectively, with 8 bases between them. CDR1 SNHLY and CDR2 FYNNEI come from the germline V gene. The CDR3 totals 12 residues. In the original workflow: Amplified reference gene primers provided the basis for estimating nucleated cell counts. Only in-frame clones appear in the TCRdb table, and some are missing; sequencing was by immunoSEQ multiplex PCR. D and trimming come from the DNA, and the V and J calls and clone size come from that table. The data hold some 70,000 clones, with over 70% observed a single time. The receptor was isolated from a man between 45 and 60 years old with active COVID-19. V is TRBV2 and J is TRBJ1-5, with TRBD1 as a possible D gene (6 bases). The sequenced sample consisted of peripheral blood. This CDR3 reads CASRGGYQPQHF. The CDR3 DNA is TGTGCCAGCAGAGGGGGATATCAGCCCCAGCATTTT.